Each of the 9 T cell receptor beta chains below was sequenced from the same sample in a study of post-analysis software for immune sequencing data. Presence of unique molecular identifiers characterized the TCR beta cDNA libraries. One entry per CDR3 protein results from TCRdb running MiXCR on the PCR reads. The sample lists about 200,000 distinct CDR3 sequences, approximately 28% seen once, with roughly 3.4% in the top ten. For these TCRs, the target antigens are not known. Broader study findings: Patients showed TRBV5-6, TRBV5-1 and TRBV20-1 among a few TRBV segments more frequent than in controls.

The sample comprised blood. The receptors come from a girl aged 2 to 17 with multiple sclerosis.

The chain employs TRBV4-2 and TRBJ2-4, with D possibly being TRBD1 (6 bases). CDR1 LGHNA and CDR2 YNFKEQ come from the germline V gene. V lost 5 bases and J lost 0, with 17 bases in between. The CDR3 has 17 amino acids. The DNA of the CDR3 is TGTGCCAGCAGCTGGACTCTAGAGGGGGTAGCCAAAAACATTCAGTACTTC. Protein: CASSWTLEGVAKNIQYF.

A few counts support this clonotype. The chain employs TRBV18 and TRBJ1-6, with 8 bases that match TRBD1. This CDR3 contains 15 residues. CDR1 is KGHSH, CDR2 LQKENI, per germline. J lost 7 bases, V lost 6 bases, and 8 bases had no gene match. As DNA, the CDR3 is TGTGCCAGCTCGCAGGGGGCGCCTGGAAATTCACCCCTCCACTTT. The encoded protein is CASSQGAPGNSPLHF.

This clonotype appeared many times. This CDR3 reads CSATSGLFKHF. The DNA of the CDR3 is TGCAGTGCTACCTCTGGACTGTTCAAGCATTTT. V and J are TRBV20-1 and TRBJ1-5; the D is unclear. The V end was cut by 4 bases, the J end by 14 bases, with 15 bases between. Germline values: CDR1 DFQATT, CDR2 SNEGSKA (reference sequence). The CDR3 contains 11 residues.

The V and J genes are TRBV2 and TRBJ2-5; 10 nucleotides match TRBD1. The length of the CDR3 is 17 residues. J lost 2 bases, V lost 1 base, and 7 bases had no gene match. Germline assignment: CDR1 SNHLY and CDR2 FYNNEI. CDR3 sequence reads: CASSEGRRTGGQETQYF. CDR3 nucleotides: TGTGCCAGCAGTGAAGGACGCCGGACAGGGGGGCAAGAGACCCAGTACTTC. The whole variable domain, filled in from reference TRBV2 and TRBJ2-5, reads EPEVTQTPSHQVTQMGQEVILRCVPISNHLYFYWYRQILGQKVEFLVSFYNNEISEKSEIFDDQFSVERPDGSNFTLKIRSTKLEDSAMYFCASSEGRRTGGQETQYFGPGTRLLVL.

As regards this clonotype: One base away lies a much larger clone, so this may be a sequencing read error. This chain connects TRBV18 to TRBJ2-3, with 10 bases identical to TRBD2. Germline CDR1 and CDR2: KGHSH and LQKENI. V shed 2 bases and J 2 bases; nucleotides not matched to a gene: 7. This CDR3 contains 17 residues. The CDR3 region has the DNA TGTGCCAGCTCACCATTACGAGCGGGAGGGACCACAGATACGCAGTATTTT. Encoded protein: CASSPLRAGGTTDTQYF.

This chain uses TRBV12-3 or TRBV12-4 with TRBJ1-5; D gene unclear. Trimming removed 3 bases from V and 6 bases from J, with 6 bases in between. This CDR3 has 12 amino acids. CDR3 loop: CASSLFRQPQHF. For the CDR3, the DNA is TGTGCCAGCAGTTTGTTCCGTCAGCCCCAGCATTTT.

This rearrangement joins TRBV5-6 to TRBJ1-5; 8 bases fit TRBD1. V lost 4 bases to trimming and J lost 6 bases; unmatched junction nucleotides: 6. Germline values: CDR1 SGHDT, CDR2 YYEEEE. The CDR3 loop spans 14 amino acids. The DNA for the CDR3 is TGTGCCAGCAGCAACCAGGGGGCACTTCAGCCCCAGCATTTT. Residues: CASSNQGALQPQHF.

The V call is TRBV27, the J call TRBJ2-1; D is tentatively TRBD1 or TRBD2 (5 bases each). Trimming took 6 bases from V and 1 from J, leaving 10 bases between them. Germline assignment: CDR1 MNHEY and CDR2 SMNVEV (reference sequence). The CDR3 has 14 residues. CDR3 DNA: TGTGCCAGCAGCTGGGACGGTTCCTACAATGAGCAGTTCTTC. This encodes CASSWDGSYNEQFF.

V and J are TRBV11-2 and TRBJ2-3, with no clear D. The CDR3 spans 16 residues. Germline V lookup: CDR1 SGHAT, CDR2 FQNNGV. V was shortened by 0 bases and J by 7 bases, with 17 bases between the two germline ends. The CDR3 bases are TGTGCCAGCAGCTTAGATTCCGGCGTTCGTTCTAATACGCAGTATTTT. Its protein product is CASSLDSGVRSNTQYF.